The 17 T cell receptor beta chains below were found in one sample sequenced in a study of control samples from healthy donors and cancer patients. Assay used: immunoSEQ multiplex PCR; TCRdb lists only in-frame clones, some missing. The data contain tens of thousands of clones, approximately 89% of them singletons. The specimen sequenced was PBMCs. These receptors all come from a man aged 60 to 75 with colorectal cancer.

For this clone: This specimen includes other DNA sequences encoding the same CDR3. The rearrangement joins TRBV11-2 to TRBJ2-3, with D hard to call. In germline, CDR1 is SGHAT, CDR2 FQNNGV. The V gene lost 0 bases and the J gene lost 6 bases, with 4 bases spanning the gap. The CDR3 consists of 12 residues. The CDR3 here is CASSLEVDTQYF. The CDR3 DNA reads TGTGCCAGCAGCTTAGAGGTGGATACGCAGTATTTT. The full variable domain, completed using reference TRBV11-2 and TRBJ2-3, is EAGVAQSPRYKIIEKRQSVAFWCNPISGHATLYWYQQILGQGPKLLIQFQNNGVVDDSQLPKDRFSAERLKGVDSTLKIQPAKLEDSAVYLCASSLEVDTQYFGPGTRLTVL.

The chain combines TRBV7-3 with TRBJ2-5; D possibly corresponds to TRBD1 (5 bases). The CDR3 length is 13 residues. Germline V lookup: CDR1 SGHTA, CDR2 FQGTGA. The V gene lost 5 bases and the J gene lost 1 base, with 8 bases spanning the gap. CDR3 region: CASSLGVQETQYF. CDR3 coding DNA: TGTGCCAGCAGCCTAGGGGTCCAAGAGACCCAGTACTTC.

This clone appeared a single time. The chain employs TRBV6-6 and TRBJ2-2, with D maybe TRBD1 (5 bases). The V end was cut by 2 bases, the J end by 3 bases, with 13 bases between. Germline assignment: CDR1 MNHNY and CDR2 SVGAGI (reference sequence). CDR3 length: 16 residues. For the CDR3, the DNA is TGTGCCAGCAGTTACCCGACAGCCACCTACACCGGGGAGCTGTTTTTT. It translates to CASSYPTATYTGELFF.

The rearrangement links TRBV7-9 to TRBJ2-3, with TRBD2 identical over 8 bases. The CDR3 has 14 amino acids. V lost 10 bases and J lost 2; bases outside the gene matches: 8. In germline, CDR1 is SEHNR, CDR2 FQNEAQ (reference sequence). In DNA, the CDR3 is TGTGCCACTCGACGGCGGGGGGCCACAGATACGCAGTATTTT. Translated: CATRRRGATDTQYF.

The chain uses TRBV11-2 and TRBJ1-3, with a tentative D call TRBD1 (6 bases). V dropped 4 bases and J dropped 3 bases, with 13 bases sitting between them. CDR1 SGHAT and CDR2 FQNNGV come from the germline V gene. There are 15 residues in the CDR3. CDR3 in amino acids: CASSSLGAFGNTIYF. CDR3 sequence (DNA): TGTGCCAGCAGCTCTTTGGGGGCCTTTGGAAACACCATATATTTT.

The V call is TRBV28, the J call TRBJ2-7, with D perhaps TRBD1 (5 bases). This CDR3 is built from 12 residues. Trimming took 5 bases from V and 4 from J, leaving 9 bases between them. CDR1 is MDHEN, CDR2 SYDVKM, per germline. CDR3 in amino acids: CASSRRAYEQYF. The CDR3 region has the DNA TGTGCCAGCAGTCGCAGGGCGTACGAGCAGTACTTC.

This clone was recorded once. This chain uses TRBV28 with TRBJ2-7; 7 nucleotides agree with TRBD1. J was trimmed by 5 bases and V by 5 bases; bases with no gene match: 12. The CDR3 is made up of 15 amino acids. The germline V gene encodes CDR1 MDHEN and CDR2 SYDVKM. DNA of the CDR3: TGTGCCAGCAGTCCCCATGGCAGGGGGTCTGACGAGCAGTACTTC. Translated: CASSPHGRGSDEQYF.

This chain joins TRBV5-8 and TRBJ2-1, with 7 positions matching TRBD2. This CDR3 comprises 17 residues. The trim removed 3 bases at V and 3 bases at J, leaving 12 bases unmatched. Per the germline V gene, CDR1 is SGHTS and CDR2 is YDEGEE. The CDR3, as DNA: TGTGCCAGCAGCTCCAACCTAGCGGTTAGGGGCTACAATGAGCAGTTCTTC. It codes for CASSSNLAVRGYNEQFF.

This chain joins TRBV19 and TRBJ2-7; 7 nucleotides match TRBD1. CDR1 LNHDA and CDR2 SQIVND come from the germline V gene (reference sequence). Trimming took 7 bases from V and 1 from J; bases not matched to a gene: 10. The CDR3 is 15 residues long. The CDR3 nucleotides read TGTGCCAGTACCATAGGGCCGGGACAGTCCTACGAGCAGTACTTC. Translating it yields CASTIGPGQSYEQYF.

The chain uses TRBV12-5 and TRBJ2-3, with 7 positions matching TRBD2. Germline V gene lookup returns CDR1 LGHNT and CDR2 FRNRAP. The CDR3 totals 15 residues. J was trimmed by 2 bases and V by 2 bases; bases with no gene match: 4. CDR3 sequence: CASGLTLAATDTQYF. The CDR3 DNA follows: TGTGCTAGTGGTTTGACCCTAGCGGCCACAGATACGCAGTATTTT.

The CDR3 region is CASSSGRTEAFF. CDR3 coding DNA: TGTGCCAGCAGCTCGGGGAGAACTGAAGCTTTCTTT. V usage is TRBV7-9 and J usage is TRBJ1-1; no reliable D call. CDR3 length equals 12 residues. Trimming pared 4 bases from V and 5 bases from J, leaving 8 bases between. Per germline, CDR1 SEHNR and CDR2 FQNEAQ (reference sequence). Variable domain in full (rest from reference TRBV7-9 and TRBJ1-1): DTGVSQNPRHKITKRGQNVTFRCDPISEHNRLYWYRQTLGQGPEFLTYFQNEAQLEKSRLLSDRFSAERPKGSFSTLEIQRTEQGDSAMYLCASSSGRTEAFFGQGTRLTVV.

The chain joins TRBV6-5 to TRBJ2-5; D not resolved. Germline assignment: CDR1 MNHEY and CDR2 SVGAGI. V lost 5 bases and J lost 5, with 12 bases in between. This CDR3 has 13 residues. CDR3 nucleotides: TGTGCCAGCAGTATGTCATTAGGGGAGACCCAGTACTTC. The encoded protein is CASSMSLGETQYF.

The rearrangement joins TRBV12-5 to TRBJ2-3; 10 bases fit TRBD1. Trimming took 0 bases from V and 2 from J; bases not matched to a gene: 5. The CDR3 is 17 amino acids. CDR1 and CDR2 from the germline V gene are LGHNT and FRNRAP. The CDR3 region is CASGLVLTGGSTDTQYF. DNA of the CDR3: TGTGCTAGTGGTTTGGTACTGACAGGGGGCTCCACAGATACGCAGTATTTT. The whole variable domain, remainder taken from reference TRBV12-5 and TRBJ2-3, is DARVTQTPRHKVTEMGQEVTMRCQPILGHNTVFWYRQTMMQGLELLAYFRNRAPLDDSGMPKDRFSAEMPDATLATLKIQPSEPRDSAVYFCASGLVLTGGSTDTQYFGPGTRLTVL.

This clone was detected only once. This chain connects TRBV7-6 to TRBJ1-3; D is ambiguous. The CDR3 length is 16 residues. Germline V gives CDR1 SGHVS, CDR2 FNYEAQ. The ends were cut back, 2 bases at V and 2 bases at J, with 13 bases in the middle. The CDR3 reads CASSLHSSPTGNTIYF. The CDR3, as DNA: TGTGCCAGCAGCTTACACAGTAGCCCCACTGGAAACACCATATATTTT.

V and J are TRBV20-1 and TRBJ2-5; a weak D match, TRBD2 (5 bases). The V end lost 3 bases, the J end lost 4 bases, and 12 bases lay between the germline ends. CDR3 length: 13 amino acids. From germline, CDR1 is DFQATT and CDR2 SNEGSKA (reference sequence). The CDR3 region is CSASASRPETQYF. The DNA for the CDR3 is TGCAGTGCTAGTGCTAGCCGGCCAGAGACCCAGTACTTC.

CDR3: CASRLTGPDVGANYGYTF. The DNA for the CDR3 is TGTGCCAGCAGACTTACCGGGCCCGATGTCGGGGCTAACTATGGCTACACCTTC. This chain uses TRBV27 with TRBJ1-2; D uncertain. V shed 6 bases and J shed 0 bases, with 23 bases lying between them. CDR3 length: 18 amino acids. Germline V gene lookup returns CDR1 MNHEY and CDR2 SMNVEV (reference sequence).

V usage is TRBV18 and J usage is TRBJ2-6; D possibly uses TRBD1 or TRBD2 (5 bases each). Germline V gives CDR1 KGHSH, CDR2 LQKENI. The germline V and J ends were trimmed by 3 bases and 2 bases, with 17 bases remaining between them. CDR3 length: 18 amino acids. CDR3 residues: CASSPGYWDGAGANVLTF. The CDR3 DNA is TGTGCCAGCTCACCGGGCTACTGGGACGGGGCTGGGGCCAACGTCCTGACTTTC. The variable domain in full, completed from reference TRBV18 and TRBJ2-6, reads NAGVMQNPRHLVRRRGQEARLRCSPMKGHSHVYWYRQLPEEGLKFMVYLQKENIIDESGMPKERFSAEFPKEGPSILRIQQVVRGDSAAYFCASSPGYWDGAGANVLTFGAGSRLTVL.